One and the same sample provided the 21 T cell receptor beta chains below, sequenced in a study of T cell responses to AZD1222 COVID-19 vaccine (dated by TCRdb to the early 2020s). This sample's time point label indicates: about 28 days (+/-7) after the second vaccine dose. The library was obtained by the immunoSEQ multiplex PCR assay. Here the immuneACCESS table is served through TCRdb, limited to in-frame sequences with V and J called. Missing clones are a known gap in these copies; in checked studies unresolved V genes cover under half, and the rest lacks a known reason. This sample lists some 180,000 clones; roughly 91% were detected once. In total, the top ten clones hold around 1.9% of the sample. This sample comprised peripheral blood, obtained 28 days after the second AZD1222 dose. The receptors shown here come from an adult who received the AZD1222 COVID-19 vaccine.

The chain links TRBV2 to TRBJ1-1; 7 positions match TRBD1. The CDR3 is 16 residues long. V lost 0 bases to trimming and J lost 3 bases; unmatched junction nucleotides: 7. The germline V gene encodes CDR1 SNHLY and CDR2 FYNNEI. Here the CDR3 reads CASSEARGGADTEAFF. CDR3 DNA: TGTGCCAGCAGTGAAGCTCGAGGGGGCGCGGACACTGAAGCTTTCTTT. The full variable domain, in which reference TRBV2 and TRBJ1-1 provide the parts outside the CDR3, is EPEVTQTPSHQVTQMGQEVILRCVPISNHLYFYWYRQILGQKVEFLVSFYNNEISEKSEIFDDQFSVERPDGSNFTLKIRSTKLEDSAMYFCASSEARGGADTEAFFGQGTRLTVV.

This clone was seen just once. The chain links TRBV27 to TRBJ2-2; D not certain. The CDR3 has 12 residues. V was pared by 3 bases and J by 7 bases, with 6 bases between. Germline V lookup: CDR1 MNHEY, CDR2 SMNVEV (reference sequence). The CDR3 loop reads CASSLRGGELFF. As DNA, the CDR3 is TGTGCCAGCAGTTTGAGAGGCGGGGAGCTGTTTTTT.

This chain joins TRBV9 and TRBJ2-5; D remains unclear. The germline V gene encodes CDR1 SGDLS and CDR2 YYNGEE. The V and J ends lost 0 bases and 1 base respectively, with 4 bases between them. This CDR3 region has 13 residues. CDR3 loop: CASSVGVQETQYF. CDR3 DNA: TGTGCCAGCAGCGTAGGGGTCCAAGAGACCCAGTACTTC.

V usage is TRBV20-1 and J usage is TRBJ2-1, with D unresolved. Germline V gives CDR1 DFQATT, CDR2 SNEGSKA (reference sequence). The CDR3 has 10 amino acids. Trimming cost V 5 bases and J 10 bases, with 9 bases left between them. CDR3 in amino acids: CSAFSWEQFF. CDR3 sequence (DNA): TGCAGTGCTTTCTCATGGGAGCAGTTCTTC.

The chain recombines TRBV5-1 with TRBJ2-3; the D gene could be TRBD1 or TRBD2 (5 bases each). The CDR3 runs 12 residues. Germline V gene lookup returns CDR1 SGHRS and CDR2 YFSETQ. V was cut by 7 bases and J by 4 bases, with 10 bases left in between. CDR3 nucleotide sequence: TGCGCCAGCCGCCTGGGGGCAGATACGCAGTATTTT. Amino acids: CASRLGADTQYF.

J is TRBJ2-3 and V is TRBV7-3; D tentatively reads TRBD1 or TRBD2 (5 bases each). CDR3 length equals 15 residues. The V gene lost 1 base and the J gene lost 0 bases, with 8 bases spanning the gap. Germline CDR1 and CDR2: SGHTA and FQGTGA. In nucleotides, the CDR3 is TGTGCCAGCAGCTTAATGGGGGACAGCACAGATACGCAGTATTTT. Amino acids: CASSLMGDSTDTQYF.

This sequence joins TRBV7-9 and TRBJ1-3; the D gene is possibly TRBD1 (5 bases). Per germline, CDR1 SEHNR and CDR2 FQNEAQ (reference sequence). The CDR3 has 17 residues. V lost 6 bases, J lost 2 bases, and 20 bases lay in between. Written as DNA, the CDR3 is TGTGCCAGCAGACAAAATAGATGGGGGGACCCTGGAAACACCATATATTTT. It specifies CASRQNRWGDPGNTIYF.

The DNA for the CDR3 is TGCAGCGCTGCGGCGGGGTTTGGCGACAATCAGCCCCAGCATTTT. Amino acid sequence: CSAAAGFGDNQPQHF. The chain links TRBV29-1 to TRBJ1-5; no definite D call. The germline V and J ends were trimmed by 7 bases and 3 bases, with 19 bases remaining between them. CDR1 is SQVTM and CDR2 is ANQGSEA in the germline V gene. The length of the CDR3 is 15 residues.

V gene TRBV28 combines with J gene TRBJ2-3; D is ambiguous. The germline V gene has CDR1 MDHEN and CDR2 SYDVKM. V shed 2 bases and J shed 6 bases, with 3 bases lying between them. This CDR3 spans 11 amino acids. CDR3 residues: CASSLVDTQYF. For the CDR3, the DNA is TGTGCCAGCAGTTTAGTGGATACGCAGTATTTT.

The chain couples TRBV10-3 to TRBJ1-6, with 9 bases that match TRBD1. The CDR3 loop spans 12 amino acids. J lost 7 bases, V lost 9 bases, and 1 base had no gene match. CDR1 and CDR2 (germline): ENHRY, SYGVKD. In DNA form, the CDR3 reads TGTGCCATAACAGGGGGCAATTCACCCCTCCACTTT. Its translation is CAITGGNSPLHF.

The chain links TRBV7-9 to TRBJ1-2, with a weak D call TRBD1 (5 bases). Trimming cost V 1 base and J 7 bases, with 7 bases left between them. Germline V gives CDR1 SEHNR, CDR2 FQNEAQ (reference sequence). The length of the CDR3 is 12 residues. CDR3 in DNA: TGTGCCAGCAGCTTAGTCGGGGGTGGCTACACCTTC. Its translation is CASSLVGGGYTF.

The rearrangement links TRBV7-7 to TRBJ2-2; D unclear. CDR1 is SSHAT and CDR2 is FNYEAQ in the germline V gene (reference sequence). The CDR3 is 15 amino acids. V was shortened by 7 bases and J by 1 base, with 13 bases between the two germline ends. The CDR3 reads CASTPGLGNTGELFF. CDR3 nucleotides: TGTGCCAGCACCCCCGGGCTCGGGAACACCGGGGAGCTGTTTTTT.

J is TRBJ2-5 and V is TRBV25-1; D not certain. The ends were cut back, 1 base at V and 1 base at J, with 10 bases in the middle. This CDR3 comprises 15 residues. Germline V gene lookup returns CDR1 MGHDK and CDR2 SYGVNS. DNA of the CDR3: TGTGCCAGCAGTGAATTGGTCACTCGCCAAGAGACCCAGTACTTC. Its translation: CASSELVTRQETQYF.

The chain combines TRBV5-6 with TRBJ2-5; D not certain. V lost 1 base, J lost 4 bases, and 5 bases lay in between. The CDR3 runs 12 residues. The V gene's germline CDR1 is SGHDT and CDR2 YYEEEE. The CDR3 DNA reads TGTGCCAGCAGCTTGTGGGGAGAGACCCAGTACTTC. The encoded protein is CASSLWGETQYF.

This chain joins TRBV29-1 and TRBJ1-5; no reliable D call. Trimming took off 4 bases at V and 1 base at J, with 8 bases between the two ends. The CDR3 loop spans 13 amino acids. From germline, CDR1 is SQVTM and CDR2 ANQGSEA. The CDR3 DNA reads TGCAGCGTTGCGGAGAACAGCAATCAGCCCCAGCATTTT. Translation: CSVAENSNQPQHF.

The rearrangement joins TRBV10-3 to TRBJ1-1; 8 nucleotides line up with TRBD1. Germline loops: CDR1 ENHRY, CDR2 SYGVKD. V shed 9 bases, J shed 4 bases, and the junction held 10 bases outside the gene matches. The CDR3 length is 14 residues. DNA for the CDR3: TGTGCCATAGCTACTCAGGGGGCTAGCACTGAAGCTTTCTTT. It specifies CAIATQGASTEAFF.

The chain has TRBV7-9 and TRBJ2-6, with 8 nucleotides matching TRBD2. The V gene's germline CDR1 is SEHNR and CDR2 FQNEAQ (reference sequence). V was pared by 5 bases and J by 6 bases, with 6 bases of the junction left unmatched. This CDR3 region has 15 residues. The DNA for the CDR3 is TGTGCCAGCAGCCAAACGGGAGGGGAGGCCAACGTCCTGACTTTC. It specifies CASSQTGGEANVLTF.

The gene calls are TRBV18 and TRBJ1-4; no clear D. This CDR3 spans 15 amino acids. Looked up from germline, CDR1 is KGHSH and CDR2 is LQKENI. V shed 2 bases and J shed 0 bases, with 7 bases lying between them. DNA for the CDR3: TGTGCCAGCTCACCAGGGATATCAACTAATGAAAAACTGTTTTTT. Residues: CASSPGISTNEKLFF. Full variable domain (remainder filled in from reference TRBV18 and TRBJ1-4): NAGVMQNPRHLVRRRGQEARLRCSPMKGHSHVYWYRQLPEEGLKFMVYLQKENIIDESGMPKERFSAEFPKEGPSILRIQQVVRGDSAAYFCASSPGISTNEKLFFGSGTQLSVL.

J is TRBJ2-3 and V is TRBV7-9; D not resolved. The germline V and J ends were trimmed by 4 bases and 2 bases, with 10 bases remaining between them. The CDR3 contains 14 residues. CDR1 is SEHNR, CDR2 FQNEAQ, per germline (reference sequence). CDR3 amino acids: CASSSSTYTDTQYF. CDR3 nucleotide sequence: TGTGCCAGCAGCTCGTCGACCTACACAGATACGCAGTATTTT.

J is TRBJ2-1 and V is TRBV7-8, with D possibly being TRBD1 or TRBD2 (5 bases each). The CDR3 is made up of 20 amino acids. Between the trimmed V and J ends, which lost 4 bases and 7 bases, there was a span of 32 bases. Germline values: CDR1 SGHVS, CDR2 FQNEAQ. CDR3 in DNA: TGTGCCAGCAGCTCGCAAAGACTCCCCGGTATTAGTAGAGGGGAGAATGAGCAGTTCTTC. Amino acids: CASSSQRLPGISRGENEQFF.

The chain is built from TRBV7-8 and TRBJ2-7, with 7 nucleotides matching TRBD2. Per germline, CDR1 SGHVS and CDR2 FQNEAQ. This CDR3 has 14 amino acids. Unmatched junction bases numbered 4, after V lost 0 bases and J lost 5 bases. The CDR3 protein is CASSLARLAHEQYF. CDR3 coding DNA: TGTGCCAGCAGCTTAGCCAGACTAGCCCACGAGCAGTACTTC. Using reference TRBV7-8 and TRBJ2-7 for the parts outside the CDR3, the full variable domain is GAGVSQSPRYKVAKRGQDVALRCDPISGHVSLFWYQQALGQGPEFLTYFQNEAQLDKSGLPSDRFFAERPEGSVSTLKIQRTQQEDSAVYLCASSLARLAHEQYFGPGTRLTVT.